This T cell receptor beta chain comes out of a study of shared clonotypes between healthy human individuals. Regarding the study as a whole: Rarefaction analysis demonstrated incomplete sorted-subset sequencing notwithstanding large depth.

TCRdb's table, derived via immunoSEQ multiplex PCR, lists solely in-frame clones and lacks some. The data hold approximately 1,500,000 clones, with roughly 96% observed a single time. As concerns this clone: Antigen: not known.

Germline values: CDR1 MDHEN, CDR2 SYDVKM. The CDR3 runs to 15 residues. With V trimmed by 3 bases and J by 2 bases, 4 bases remained unmatched. The specimen sequenced was naive CD4+ T cells sorted from blood. The sample's subset: CD45RA+ positively selected. This sequence was found in a man under 40 in good health. The V gene is TRBV28, the J gene TRBJ2-7; 10 nucleotides agree with TRBD1. CDR3 residues: CASSFQGQGTYEQYF. The CDR3 region has the DNA TGTGCCAGCAGTTTCCAGGGACAGGGGACCTACGAGCAGTACTTC.